Below are 31 T cell receptor beta chains sequenced from a single sample in a study of blood T cell repertoires in COVID-19. Profiled with immunoSEQ multiplex PCR; TCRdb holds only in-frame clones, not every one. Seen here are around 330,000 clones, 85% observed once, and the top ten hold under 2%. Material: PBMCs or T cells enriched from blood (not recorded which). The receptors stem from a woman in her 30s who had been exposed to COVID-19.

The V gene is TRBV29-1, the J gene TRBJ1-1, with a possible D match to TRBD1 (5 bases). The CDR3 is 16 amino acids. Looked up from germline, CDR1 is SQVTM and CDR2 is ANQGSEA. V was shortened by 7 bases and J by 1 base, with 22 bases between the two germline ends. The DNA for the CDR3 is TGCAGCGGGAGCCAGCGGGCAGGGAGTAAGAACACTGAAGCTTTCTTT. Translation: CSGSQRAGSKNTEAFF. Looking up the rest from reference TRBV29-1 and TRBJ1-1 gives the full variable domain: SAVISQKPSRDICQRGTSLTIQCQVDSQVTMMFWYRQQPGQSLTLIATANQGSEATYESGFVIDKFPISRPNLTFSTLTVSNMSPEDSSIYLCSGSQRAGSKNTEAFFGQGTRLTVV.

This clone occurred a few times. The chain combines TRBV6-6 with TRBJ1-3; D is ambiguous. Germline loops: CDR1 MNHNY, CDR2 SVGAGI (reference sequence). CDR3 length equals 14 residues. Between the trimmed V and J ends, which lost 6 bases and 4 bases, there was a span of 13 bases. CDR3 sequence reads: CASSPEGSGNTIYF. The CDR3 DNA is TGTGCCAGCAGCCCTGAGGGATCGGGAAACACCATATATTTT.

This chain joins TRBV21-1 and TRBJ1-5; the listed D gene, TRBD1, was not tested against the DNA. TRBV21-1 is designated a pseudogene. The CDR3 sequence is 16 residues long. CDR3 protein: CANHTGGSLSNQPQHF. CDR3 in DNA: TGTGCCAACCATACAGGGGGGAGCCTTAGCAATCAGCCCCAGCATTTT.

V usage is TRBV6-2 or TRBV6-3 and J usage is TRBJ1-6; 7 bases map to TRBD1. Germline loops: CDR1 MNHEY, CDR2 SVGEGT. With V trimmed by 0 bases and J by 7 bases, 18 bases remained unmatched. This CDR3 has 20 residues. The CDR3 nucleotides are TGTGCCAGCAGTTACTCGATGGGCGGGAAAACGACAGGGTACAATTCACCCCTCCACTTT. It specifies CASSYSMGGKTTGYNSPLHF.

The chain has TRBV28 and TRBJ2-1; unclear D gene. The CDR3 has 15 residues. CDR1 is MDHEN and CDR2 is SYDVKM in the germline V gene. Trimming took 7 bases from V and 0 from J, leaving 13 bases between them. DNA of the CDR3: TGTGCCAGCATTCAGTCCGCAGGCTCCTACAATGAGCAGTTCTTC. Translated: CASIQSAGSYNEQFF.

V and J are TRBV6-6 and TRBJ1-3; no clear D. The V end was cut by 6 bases, the J end by 2 bases, with 11 bases between. Germline assignment: CDR1 MNHNY and CDR2 SVGAGI (reference sequence). This CDR3 contains 14 residues. The CDR3 protein is CASSQDGAGNTIYF. The CDR3 DNA reads as TGTGCCAGCAGCCAGGACGGGGCTGGAAACACCATATATTTT.

V and J are TRBV6-5 and TRBJ2-4; TRBD1 matches 10 bases. This CDR3 contains 15 residues. The J segment lost 2 bases and the V segment lost 4 bases, leaving 2 bases of the junction unmatched. Looked up from germline, CDR1 is MNHEY and CDR2 is SVGAGI. This CDR3 reads CASSSGQGTKNIQYF. DNA of the CDR3: TGTGCCAGCAGTTCGGGACAGGGGACCAAAAACATTCAGTACTTC.

This rearrangement joins TRBV27 to TRBJ2-7; 7 bases map to TRBD1. Unmatched junction bases numbered 6, after V lost 5 bases and J lost 2 bases. The CDR3 consists of 14 residues. CDR1 and CDR2 from the germline V gene are MNHEY and SMNVEV (reference sequence). The chain's CDR3 is CASSLQGSPYEQYF. Here the CDR3 DNA reads TGTGCCAGCAGTCTACAGGGGTCTCCCTACGAGCAGTACTTC.

The chain combines TRBV28 with TRBJ1-4; 7 bases are a match to TRBD1. The trim removed 6 bases at V and 4 bases at J, leaving 8 bases unmatched. This CDR3 has 15 amino acids. Germline-derived CDR1 and CDR2 are MDHEN and SYDVKM. The CDR3 DNA reads TGTGCCAGCAGCCTCGGGACAGCGTATAATGAAAAACTGTTTTTT. This gives the protein CASSLGTAYNEKLFF.

The chain is built from TRBV19 and TRBJ2-7; no clear D. This CDR3 contains 15 residues. Trimming cost V 4 bases and J 5 bases, with 18 bases left between them. Germline values: CDR1 LNHDA, CDR2 SQIVND (reference sequence). In nucleotides, the CDR3 is TGTGCCAGTAGTACCCCAACCACGACAAAACACGAGCAGTACTTC. Its translation is CASSTPTTTKHEQYF.

The V and J genes are TRBV27 and TRBJ1-2; D gene unclear. V was clipped by 2 bases and J by 7 bases, with 17 bases between them. In germline, CDR1 is MNHEY, CDR2 SMNVEV (reference sequence). There are 15 residues in the CDR3. For the CDR3, the DNA is TGTGCCAGCAGTTTACAGATGGGCGGGGTTGGTGGCTACACCTTC. It codes for CASSLQMGGVGGYTF.

This clone appeared a single time. V is TRBV2 and J is TRBJ1-3; no reliable D call. This CDR3 has 14 amino acids. Germline CDR1 is SNHLY and CDR2 is FYNNEI. V was pared by 6 bases and J by 0 bases, with 9 bases between. CDR3 coding DNA: TGTGCCAGCAGGTGGACTACCTCTGGAAACACCATATATTTT. It yields the protein CASRWTTSGNTIYF.

This chain uses TRBV5-4 with TRBJ2-5, with D possibly being TRBD2 (7 bases). The germline V gene encodes CDR1 SGHNT and CDR2 YYREEE (reference sequence). V gave up 0 bases and J gave up 4 bases, with 16 bases separating them. CDR3 length: 16 amino acids. CDR3 amino acids: CASSLGGAGEGETQYF. CDR3 sequence (DNA): TGTGCCAGCAGCTTGGGAGGGGCAGGGGAGGGAGAGACCCAGTACTTC.

CDR3 loop: CASSPDRGANYGYTF. The CDR3, as DNA: TGTGCCAGCTCACCCGACAGGGGGGCTAACTATGGCTACACCTTC. The chain links TRBV18 to TRBJ1-2; TRBD1 agrees at 9 bases. The V and J ends lost 3 bases and 0 bases, in that order; junction bases with no gene match: 2. The CDR3 has 15 residues. Germline values: CDR1 KGHSH, CDR2 LQKENI.

The CDR3 spells CASSLGDRVEQYF. The CDR3 bases are TGTGCCAGCAGCTTAGGGGACAGGGTGGAGCAGTACTTC. This chain joins TRBV7-2 and TRBJ2-7; 9 bases agree with TRBD1. Germline trimming cut 1 base from V and 7 bases from J; bases unmatched to any gene: 2. Per the germline V gene, CDR1 is SGHTA and CDR2 is FQGNSA. The CDR3 runs 13 residues.

V and J are TRBV4-1 and TRBJ1-1; D unclear. The germline V and J ends were trimmed by 0 bases and 7 bases, with 9 bases remaining between them. The CDR3 totals 13 residues. Germline CDR1 reads MGHRA; CDR2 reads YSYEKL. The CDR3 region has the DNA TGCGCCAGCAGCCAAGATGGCAGGATTGAAGCTTTCTTT. The encoded protein is CASSQDGRIEAFF.

The rearrangement uses TRBV7-2 and TRBJ2-3; a possible D gene is TRBD1 (5 bases). Trimming took off 6 bases at V and 0 bases at J, with 13 bases between the two ends. The CDR3 is 15 residues long. CDR1 is SGHTA and CDR2 is FQGNSA in the germline V gene. The CDR3 DNA reads as TGTGCCAGCAGTCTCGACAGAATCAGCACAGATACGCAGTATTTT. This translates into CASSLDRISTDTQYF.

The gene calls are TRBV28 and TRBJ1-3; D unclear. The germline gives CDR1 MDHEN, CDR2 SYDVKM. The CDR3 loop spans 21 amino acids. Between the trimmed V and J ends, which lost 1 base and 3 bases, there was a span of 28 bases. The CDR3 nucleotides read TGTGCCAGCAGTTTATACCAGGTCGGCGGATTCTTTCTGAGCGGTGGAAACACCATATATTTT. It encodes CASSLYQVGGFFLSGGNTIYF.

The chain uses TRBV28 and TRBJ2-1, with 13 bases matching TRBD2. V lost 2 bases, J lost 12 bases, and 10 bases stayed unmatched. The CDR3 length is 16 residues. The germline V gene has CDR1 MDHEN and CDR2 SYDVKM. DNA of the CDR3: TGTGCCAGCAGTTTAGTGGGACTAGCGGGGCGTGGTGTGCAGTTCTTC. It encodes CASSLVGLAGRGVQFF.

Turning to this clone: A read error may account for a junction end that differs from germline. This chain joins TRBV30 and TRBJ2-7; TRBD2 matches 14 bases. The CDR3 sequence is 15 residues long. The germline CDR1 and CDR2 sequences are GTSNPN and SVGIG (reference sequence). The CDR3 spells CAWSGWGLAGVVQNF. CDR3 in DNA: TGTGCCTGGAGTGGATGGGGACTAGCGGGAGTAGTCCAGAACTTC.

This sequence joins TRBV7-9 and TRBJ1-5; 7 bases agree with TRBD1. This CDR3 comprises 14 residues. Looked up from germline, CDR1 is SEHNR and CDR2 is FQNEAQ (reference sequence). Trimming cost V 4 bases and J 2 bases; bases outside gene matches: 2. CDR3 sequence (DNA): TGTGCCAGCAGCTACCAGGGGGGCAATCAGCCCCAGCATTTT. It is translated as CASSYQGGNQPQHF.

The chain combines TRBV7-9 with TRBJ1-2, with D perhaps TRBD1 (6 bases). V was pared by 2 bases and J by 0 bases, with 10 bases between. CDR3 length: 15 residues. Germline V gives CDR1 SEHNR, CDR2 FQNEAQ (reference sequence). The CDR3 nucleotides read TGTGCCAGCAGCTTACGCGACAGGACTAACTATGGCTACACCTTC. Residues: CASSLRDRTNYGYTF. Full variable domain (remainder filled in from reference TRBV7-9 and TRBJ1-2): DTGVSQNPRHKITKRGQNVTFRCDPISEHNRLYWYRQTLGQGPEFLTYFQNEAQLEKSRLLSDRFSAERPKGSFSTLEIQRTEQGDSAMYLCASSLRDRTNYGYTFGSGTRLTVV.

This chain joins TRBV7-9 and TRBJ2-5; D is possibly TRBD1 (6 bases). There are 15 residues in the CDR3. Germline-derived CDR1 and CDR2 are SEHNR and FQNEAQ (reference sequence). V was pared by 5 bases and J by 4 bases, with 17 bases between. CDR3 in DNA: TGTGCCAGCAGCCCCCAGGGGAACAGGCTAGAGACCCAGTACTTC. It specifies CASSPQGNRLETQYF.

CDR3 in DNA: TGTGCCAGCAGGTCCTCCGGGGGTTCGTATTCACCCCTCCACTTT. Its protein product is CASRSSGGSYSPLHF. The chain links TRBV6-6 to TRBJ1-6; D may be TRBD1 (5 bases). Germline V gene sequence: CDR1 MNHNY, CDR2 SVGAGI (reference sequence). The CDR3 sequence is 15 residues long. With 6 bases removed from V and 8 bases from J, the gap between germline ends came to 17 bases.

V usage is TRBV7-3 and J usage is TRBJ2-3; 12 bases align to TRBD2. Germline CDR1 is SGHTA and CDR2 is FQGTGA. This CDR3 contains 16 residues. Trimming removed 5 bases from V and 2 bases from J; junction bases left unmatched: 5. Written as DNA, the CDR3 is TGTGCCAGCAGCGCCTCTAGCGGGAGGGACACAGATACGCAGTATTTT. This sequence encodes CASSASSGRDTDTQYF.

This chain links TRBV2 with TRBJ2-1; 13 nucleotides match TRBD2. The CDR3 length is 17 residues. The V segment lost 7 bases and the J segment 4 bases; nucleotides outside the gene matches: 10. CDR1 is SNHLY and CDR2 is FYNNEI in the germline V gene. CDR3 sequence reads: CASIRLAGGPRYNEQFF. The CDR3 DNA reads TGTGCCAGCATCCGACTAGCGGGGGGCCCACGATACAATGAGCAGTTCTTC.

The chain couples TRBV12-5 to TRBJ1-1, with 8 bases lining up with TRBD1. Unmatched junction bases numbered 6, after V lost 7 bases and J lost 2 bases. Germline lookup yields CDR1 LGHNT and CDR2 FRNRAP. There are 14 residues in the CDR3. The CDR3 DNA follows: TGTGCTAGTGCGGCCGGACAGGGCAACACTGAAGCTTTCTTT. Protein: CASAAGQGNTEAFF.

This chain joins TRBV7-8 and TRBJ1-2; 8 nucleotides agree with TRBD1. The trim removed 3 bases at V and 1 base at J, leaving 4 bases unmatched. This CDR3 is 15 amino acids long. Germline values: CDR1 SGHVS, CDR2 FQNEAQ. The CDR3 reads CASSLDRADNYGYTF. The CDR3 region has the DNA TGTGCCAGCAGCTTGGACAGGGCCGATAACTATGGCTACACCTTC.

The V gene is TRBV7-9, the J gene TRBJ2-7, with a tentative D call TRBD2 (6 bases). This CDR3 comprises 11 residues. CDR1 and CDR2 (germline): SEHNR, FQNEAQ (reference sequence). V was shortened by 5 bases and J by 6 bases, with 8 bases between the two germline ends. CDR3 loop: CASSRTTEQYF. CDR3 DNA: TGTGCCAGCAGCCGGACTACCGAGCAGTACTTC.

V gene TRBV11-2 combines with J gene TRBJ1-4; 10 bases are shared with TRBD1. The junction had 7 bases not matched to a gene; V was cut back by 5 bases and J by 7 bases. Germline V gives CDR1 SGHAT, CDR2 FQNNGV. The CDR3 runs to 15 residues. CDR3 sequence: CASSLIGTGAEKLFF. The CDR3 DNA reads as TGTGCCAGCAGCCTAATCGGGACAGGGGCTGAAAAACTGTTTTTT.

The chain combines TRBV3-1 (or the pseudogene TRBV3-2) with TRBJ2-7; TRBD2 agrees at 8 bases. Unmatched junction bases numbered 7, after V lost 0 bases and J lost 0 bases. Germline lookup yields CDR1 LGHDT and CDR2 YNNKEL (reference sequence). This CDR3 contains 17 residues. CDR3 loop: CASSQDPSGSRSYEQYF. CDR3 in DNA: TGTGCCAGCAGCCAAGACCCGAGCGGGAGTCGCTCCTACGAGCAGTACTTC.